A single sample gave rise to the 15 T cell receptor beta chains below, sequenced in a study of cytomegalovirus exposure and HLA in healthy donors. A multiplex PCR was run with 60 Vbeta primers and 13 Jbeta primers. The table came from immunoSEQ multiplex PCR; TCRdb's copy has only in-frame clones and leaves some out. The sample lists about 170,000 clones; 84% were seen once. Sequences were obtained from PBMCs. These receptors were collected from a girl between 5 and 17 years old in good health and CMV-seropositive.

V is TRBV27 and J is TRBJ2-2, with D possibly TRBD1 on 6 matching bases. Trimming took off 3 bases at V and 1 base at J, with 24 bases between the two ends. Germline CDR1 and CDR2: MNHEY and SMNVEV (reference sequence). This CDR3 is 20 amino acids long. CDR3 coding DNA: TGTGCCAGCAGTTTCCGGGTCTCGAGGGGGATCCTAAGGAACACCGGGGAGCTGTTTTTT. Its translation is CASSFRVSRGILRNTGELFF.

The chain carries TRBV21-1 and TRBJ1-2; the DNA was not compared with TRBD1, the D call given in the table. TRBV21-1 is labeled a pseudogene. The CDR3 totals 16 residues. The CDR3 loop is CASSKLSGHQPYGYTF. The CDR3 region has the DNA TGTGCCAGCAGCAAATTATCGGGACACCAGCCCTATGGCTACACCTTC.

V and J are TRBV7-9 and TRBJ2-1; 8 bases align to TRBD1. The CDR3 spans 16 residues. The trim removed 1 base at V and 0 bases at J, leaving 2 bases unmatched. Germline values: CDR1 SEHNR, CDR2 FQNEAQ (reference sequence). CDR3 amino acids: CASSLDRGSSYNEQFF. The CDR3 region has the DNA TGTGCCAGCAGCTTAGACAGGGGGAGCTCCTACAATGAGCAGTTCTTC.

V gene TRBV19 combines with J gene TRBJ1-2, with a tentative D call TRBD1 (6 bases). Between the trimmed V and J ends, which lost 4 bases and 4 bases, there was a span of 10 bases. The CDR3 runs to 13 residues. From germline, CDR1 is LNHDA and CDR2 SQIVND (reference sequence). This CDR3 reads CASSTKTGYGYTF. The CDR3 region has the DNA TGTGCCAGTAGTACTAAGACAGGCTATGGCTACACCTTC.

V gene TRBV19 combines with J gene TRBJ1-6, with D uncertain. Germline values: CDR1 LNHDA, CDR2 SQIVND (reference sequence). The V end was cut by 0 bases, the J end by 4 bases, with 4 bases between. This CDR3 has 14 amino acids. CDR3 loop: CASSIEQYNSPLHF. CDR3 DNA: TGTGCCAGTAGTATAGAACAGTATAATTCACCCCTCCACTTT.

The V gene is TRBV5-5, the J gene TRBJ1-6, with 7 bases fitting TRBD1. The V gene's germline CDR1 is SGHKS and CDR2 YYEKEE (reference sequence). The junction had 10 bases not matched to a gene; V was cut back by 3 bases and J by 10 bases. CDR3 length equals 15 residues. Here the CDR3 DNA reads TGTGCCAGCAGCTGGGGACCAGGGGGTGAATCACCCCTCCACTTT. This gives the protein CASSWGPGGESPLHF.

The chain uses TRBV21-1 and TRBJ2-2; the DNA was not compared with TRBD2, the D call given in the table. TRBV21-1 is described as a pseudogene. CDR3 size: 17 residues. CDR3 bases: TGTGCCAGCAGCAAAGCACGGGACTATACGAACACCGGGGAGCTGTTTTTT. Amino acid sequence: CASSKARDYTNTGELFF.

This CDR3 is CASSARQNTEAFF. For the CDR3, the DNA is TGTGCCAGCAGTGCGAGACAGAACACTGAAGCTTTCTTT. V is TRBV6-1 and J is TRBJ1-1; D is unresolved. Trimming stripped 4 bases from V and 1 base from J, with 7 bases between. This CDR3 region has 13 residues. The germline CDR1 and CDR2 sequences are MNHNS and SASEGT.

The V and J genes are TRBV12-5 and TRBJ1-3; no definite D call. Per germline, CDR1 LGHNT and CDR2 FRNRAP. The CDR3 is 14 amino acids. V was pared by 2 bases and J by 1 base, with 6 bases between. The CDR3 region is CASGLSASGNTIYF. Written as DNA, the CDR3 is TGTGCTAGTGGTTTGTCAGCGTCTGGAAACACCATATATTTT.

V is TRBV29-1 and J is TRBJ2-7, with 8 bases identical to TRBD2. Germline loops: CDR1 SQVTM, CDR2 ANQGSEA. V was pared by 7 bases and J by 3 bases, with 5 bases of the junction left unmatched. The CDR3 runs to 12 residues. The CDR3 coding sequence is TGCAGCGCGGGGGGGGGCAACTACGAGCAGTACTTC. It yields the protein CSAGGGNYEQYF.

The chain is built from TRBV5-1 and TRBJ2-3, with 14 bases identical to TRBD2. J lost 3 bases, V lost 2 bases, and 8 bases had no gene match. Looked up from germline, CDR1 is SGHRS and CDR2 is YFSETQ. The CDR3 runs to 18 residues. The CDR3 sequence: CASSLTPTSGGVTDTQYF. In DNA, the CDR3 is TGCGCCAGCAGCTTAACCCCGACTAGCGGGGGGGTTACAGATACGCAGTATTTT.

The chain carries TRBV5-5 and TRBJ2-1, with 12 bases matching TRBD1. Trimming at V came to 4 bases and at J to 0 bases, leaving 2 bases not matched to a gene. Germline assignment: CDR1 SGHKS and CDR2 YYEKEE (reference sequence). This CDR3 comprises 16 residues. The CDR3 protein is CASSEGQGASYNEQFF. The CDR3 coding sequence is TGTGCCAGCAGCGAGGGACAGGGGGCCTCCTACAATGAGCAGTTCTTC.

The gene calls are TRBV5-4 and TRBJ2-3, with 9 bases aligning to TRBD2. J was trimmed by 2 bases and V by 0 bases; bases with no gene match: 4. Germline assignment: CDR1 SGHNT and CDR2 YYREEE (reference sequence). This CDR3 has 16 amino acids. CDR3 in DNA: TGTGCCAGCAGCTTGGATCCTAGCGGGAACACAGATACGCAGTATTTT. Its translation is CASSLDPSGNTDTQYF.

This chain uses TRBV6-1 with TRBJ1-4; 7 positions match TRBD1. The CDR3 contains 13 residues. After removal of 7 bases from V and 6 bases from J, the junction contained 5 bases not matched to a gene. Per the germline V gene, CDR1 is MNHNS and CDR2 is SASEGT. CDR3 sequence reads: CASTAGGYEKLFF. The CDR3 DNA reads TGTGCCAGCACCGCAGGGGGTTATGAAAAACTGTTTTTT.

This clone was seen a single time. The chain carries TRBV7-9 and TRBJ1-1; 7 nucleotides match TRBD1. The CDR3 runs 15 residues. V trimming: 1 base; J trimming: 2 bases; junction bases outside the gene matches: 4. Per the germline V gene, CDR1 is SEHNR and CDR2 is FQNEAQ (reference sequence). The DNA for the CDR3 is TGTGCCAGCAGCTTAGTGGGACAGCGAAACACTGAAGCTTTCTTT. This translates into CASSLVGQRNTEAFF.